Ten or more counts support the clone carrying this T cell receptor (beta chain). TCRdb recomputed calls from the RT-PCR reads with MiXCR, one row per CDR3 protein. The table lists 550,000 to 750,000 distinct CDR3 sequences, around 14% of them singletons. Germline CDR1 and CDR2: SGHRS and YFSETQ. The V end was cut by 4 bases, the J end by 0 bases, with 16 bases between. The CDR3 extends over 16 amino acids. This TCR derives from a female donor in good health, serving as a healthy control. The sample comprised memory CD4+ T cells from blood. The V gene is TRBV5-1, the J gene TRBJ2-5, with D possibly TRBD1 on 6 matching bases. The CDR3 reads CASSRQGSRYQETQYF. Here the CDR3 DNA reads TGCGCCAGCAGCCGGCAGGGGTCGCGGTACCAAGAGACCCAGTACTTC.